Listed below are T cell receptor beta chains from one sample, sequenced in a study of somatic mutations in cytotoxic T cells in rheumatoid arthritis. Assay: immunoSEQ multiplex PCR; the TCRdb copy retains only in-frame clones and omits some. This table holds about 27,000 clones, roughly 69% found once. The sample taken for sequencing was CD8+ T cells sorted from blood. The receptors originated from a woman aged 18-29 years in good health. Both conserved end residues are part of each CDR3. A D gene is named only where the DNA matches it firmly. The size of a clone is reported for some rows only, either as once, few or many, or as a class for expanded clones.

J | size | D | V | DNA | CDR3
TRBJ2-1 | . | . | TRBV25-1 | TGTGCCAGCAGTGACCGAGGGGCCCTCTACAATGAGCAGTTCTTC | CASSDRGALYNEQFF
TRBJ2-2 | . | TRBD2 | TRBV27 | TGTGCCAGCAGTTTATCAAGCACCGGCGGGGGTGATTCCACCGGGGAGCTGTTTTTT | CASSLSSTGGGDSTGELFF
TRBJ1-3 | . | . | TRBV2 | TGTGCCAGCAGTGAATCGGTGGTCCAGACCTCTGGAAACACCATATATTTT | CASSESVVQTSGNTIYF
TRBJ2-7 | . | TRBD1 | TRBV30 | TGTGCCTGGAGTGTACAGGGGGTCGAGCAGTACTTC | CAWSVQGVEQYF
TRBJ1-6 | . | . | TRBV20-1 | TGCAGTGCTAGATTTGATTCACCCCTCCACTTT | CSARFDSPLHF
TRBJ2-7 | few | . | TRBV5-1 | TGCGCCATCCTGACTAGTACTGCCTACGAGCAGTACTTC | CAILTSTAYEQYF
TRBJ2-1 | few | TRBD1 | TRBV2 | TGTGCCAGCAGTGACCTGACAGGGGGCTACAATGAGCAGTTCTTC | CASSDLTGGYNEQFF
TRBJ2-2 | . | . | TRBV27 | TGTGCCAGCAGTTTGTGGCCAGGGAACACCGGGGAGCTGTTTTTT | CASSLWPGNTGELFF
TRBJ2-1 | . | . | TRBV28 | TGTGCCAGCAGAATCGGACAAGGCTCCTACAATGAGCAGTTCTTC | CASRIGQGSYNEQFF
TRBJ2-7 | . | . | TRBV28 | TGTGCCAGCAGTTACATGGGAGTCGACGAGCAGTACTTC | CASSYMGVDEQYF
TRBJ2-7 | . | . | TRBV7-6 | TGTGCCAGCAGCTTAGGAACCGAGCAGTACTTC | CASSLGTEQYF
TRBJ1-2 | . | . | TRBV4-1 | TGCGCCAGCAGCCAAGAGAGGAAGGGCCTAGAATATGGCTACACCTTC | CASSQERKGLEYGYTF
TRBJ1-1 | . | . | TRBV11-2 | TGTGCCAGCAGCTTAGGTTCTACCTTCGGCAGGGCGAGTGAAGCTTTCTTT | CASSLGSTFGRASEAFF
TRBJ1-1 | . | . | TRBV5-6 | TGTGCCAGCAGCTTGTGGGGGGACTTCGGGACTGAAGCTTTCTTT | CASSLWGDFGTEAFF
TRBJ1-5 | . | . | TRBV4-2 | TGTGCCAGCAGCCAAGAGGGCGCAGACAATCAGCCCCAGCATTTT | CASSQEGADNQPQHF
TRBJ2-3 | . | TRBD2 | TRBV7-8 | TGTGCCAGCAGCTTATCGGGGGGGGCAGATACGCAGTATTTT | CASSLSGGADTQYF
TRBJ1-6 | . | . | TRBV2 | TGTGCCGGTCGTCGTGGGGGTCTGATAAATAATTCACCCCTCCACTTT | CAGRRGGLINNSPLHF
TRBJ2-3 | . | . | TRBV7-6 | TGTGCCAGCAGCTTAGTCTCGGAGGGGAATACGCAGTATTTT | CASSLVSEGNTQYF
TRBJ1-1 | . | . | TRBV4-2 | TGTGCCAGCAGCCCCAGGGAGATGAACACTGAAGCTTTCTTT | CASSPREMNTEAFF
TRBJ2-1 | . | TRBD2 | TRBV11-2 | TGTGCCAGCAGGGAGCGGGGGTTTAATGAGCAGTTCTTC | CASRERGFNEQFF
TRBJ2-1 | . | TRBD1 | TRBV19 | TGTGCCAGTATTCAGGGGGGACAGGGGTACAATGAGCAGTTCTTC | CASIQGGQGYNEQFF
TRBJ1-1 | few | . | TRBV7-9 | TGTGCCAGCAGCTTAGGTATGGAGGGGGCTTTCTTT | CASSLGMEGAFF
TRBJ1-2 | once | TRBD1 | TRBV6-1 | TGTGCCAGCCTAGCAGGGGGCAGGGGCTACACCTTC | CASLAGGRGYTF
TRBJ2-1 | . | TRBD2 | TRBV6-1 | TGTGCCAGCACGGGTAGCGGGGGGCCGAATGAGCAGTTCTTC | CASTGSGGPNEQFF
TRBJ2-1 | once | TRBD1 | TRBV28 | TGTGCCAGCAGTAGAGACAGGGCCCCCTACAATGAGCAGTTCTTC | CASSRDRAPYNEQFF
TRBJ2-5 | . | TRBD1 | TRBV7-6 | TGTGCCAGCAGCTTAGAGAACAGGGGTCCAGAGACCCAGTACTTC | CASSLENRGPETQYF
TRBJ2-5 | . | . | TRBV15 | TGTGCCACCAGCAGAGATTTACGGGAGACCCAGTACTTC | CATSRDLRETQYF
TRBJ2-6 | . | TRBD1 | TRBV5-6 | TGTGCCAGCAGCTATGGACAGGACGTCCTCGTCCTGACTTTC | CASSYGQDVLVLTF
TRBJ2-1 | . | TRBD2 | TRBV7-9 | TGTGCCAGCAGCCCCCCTAGCGGGAGGGATGTTTATGAGCAGTTCTTC | CASSPPSGRDVYEQFF
TRBJ2-5 | . | . | TRBV29-1 | TGCAGCGTTGAAGATCGGGGGCCCCGTGGAGAGACCCAGTACTTC | CSVEDRGPRGETQYF
TRBJ2-5 | . | TRBD1 | TRBV29-1 | TGCAGCGTTGCCGGACAGGGATCCCAAGAGACCCAGTACTTC | CSVAGQGSQETQYF
TRBJ1-1 | few | . | TRBV5-6 | TGTGCCAGCAGCTTGGCTGGAGGGATGAACACTGAAGCTTTCTTT | CASSLAGGMNTEAFF
TRBJ1-2 | few | . | TRBV5-4 | TGTGCCAGCAGCTTGGCATCGGGGGCTGGCTACACCTTC | CASSLASGAGYTF
TRBJ2-1 | . | . | TRBV2 | TGTGCCAGCAGCGGGAGCTCCTACAATGAGCAGTTCTTC | CASSGSSYNEQFF
TRBJ2-1 | . | . | TRBV7-9 | TGTGCCAGCAGCCCCCAGAGCTCCTACAATGAGCAGTTCTTC | CASSPQSSYNEQFF
TRBJ2-1 | . | . | TRBV2 | TGTGCCAGCAGTGAAGCAGGGAATGAGCAGTTCTTC | CASSEAGNEQFF
TRBJ2-1 | once | TRBD2 | TRBV9 | TGTGCCAGCAGCGGTAGCGGGGGGGCTTCCTACAATGAGCAGTTCTTC | CASSGSGGASYNEQFF